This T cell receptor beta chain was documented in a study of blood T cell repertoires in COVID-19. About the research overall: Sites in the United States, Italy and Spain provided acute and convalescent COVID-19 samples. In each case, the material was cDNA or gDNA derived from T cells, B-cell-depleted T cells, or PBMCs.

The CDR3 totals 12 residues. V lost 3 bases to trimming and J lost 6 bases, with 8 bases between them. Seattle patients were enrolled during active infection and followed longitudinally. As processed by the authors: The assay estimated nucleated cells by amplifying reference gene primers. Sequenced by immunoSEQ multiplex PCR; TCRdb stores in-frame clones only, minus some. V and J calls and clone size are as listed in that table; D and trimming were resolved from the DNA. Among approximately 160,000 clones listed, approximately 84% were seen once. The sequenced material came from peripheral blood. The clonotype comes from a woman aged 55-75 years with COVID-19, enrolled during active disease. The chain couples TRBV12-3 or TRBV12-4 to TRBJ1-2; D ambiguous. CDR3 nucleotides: TGTGCCAGCAGTTTTTCCGGGAATGGCTACACCTTC. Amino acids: CASSFSGNGYTF.